A selection of T cell receptor beta chains follows, all from one sample in a study of early T cells in non-severe SARS-CoV-2 infection. TCRdb reprocessed the 5' RACE reads via MiXCR and lists one record per CDR3 protein. The sample has about 49,000 distinct CDR3 sequences, roughly 10% seen once. The sequencing sample was made of whole blood. The receptors come from an adult who was a healthcare worker with PCR-confirmed SARS-CoV-2 infection or an uninfected control (not recorded which). Each CDR3 is given with its conserved first and last residue. The D gene is left open where the match is weak.

d_call	v_call	cdr3_aa
TRBD1	TRBV28	CASSWATGGSGANVLTF
NA	TRBV10-3	CAISESLGLPGGETQYF
TRBD2	TRBV2	CASKRGIYNEQFF
NA	TRBV20-1	CSAGGGQGGYEQYF
NA	TRBV7-8	CASSLVARTDTQYF
NA	TRBV7-6	CASSLKDRAGPNGYTF
NA	TRBV28	CASSQPGDNENSPLHF
TRBD1	TRBV27	CASSRTGLNTEAFF
NA	TRBV4-2	CASSQEKASLAIYNEQFF
NA	TRBV7-9	CASSLRDSSYNEQFF
NA	TRBV29-1	CSVLLGPYEQYF
NA	TRBV5-6	CASSLVTAQETQYF
NA	TRBV12-3/TRBV12-4	CASQSGNLEAFF
TRBD1	TRBV6-2/TRBV6-3	CASRKMDRFGELFF
NA	TRBV6-2/TRBV6-3	CASSYSDSTDTQYF
TRBD2	TRBV6-2/TRBV6-3	CASSSRASGVYEQFF
NA	TRBV29-1	CSVEDHRLRDHNEQFF